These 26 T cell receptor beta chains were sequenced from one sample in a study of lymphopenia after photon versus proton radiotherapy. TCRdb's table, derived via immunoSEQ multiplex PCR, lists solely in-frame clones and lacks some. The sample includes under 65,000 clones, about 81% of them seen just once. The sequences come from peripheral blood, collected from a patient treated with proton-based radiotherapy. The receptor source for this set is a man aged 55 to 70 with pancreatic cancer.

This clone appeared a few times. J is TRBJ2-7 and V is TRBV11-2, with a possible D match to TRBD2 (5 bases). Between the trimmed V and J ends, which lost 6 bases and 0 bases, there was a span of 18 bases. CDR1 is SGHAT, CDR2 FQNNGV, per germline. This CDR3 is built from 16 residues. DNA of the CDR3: TGTGCCAGCAGGCATTTCAGCGGAAAGAACTCCTACGAGCAGTACTTC. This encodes CASRHFSGKNSYEQYF.

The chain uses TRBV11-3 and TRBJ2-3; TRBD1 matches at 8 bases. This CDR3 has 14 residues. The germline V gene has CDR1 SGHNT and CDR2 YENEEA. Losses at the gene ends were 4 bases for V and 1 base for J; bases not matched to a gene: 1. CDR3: CASSSDRGTDTQYF. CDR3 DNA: TGTGCCAGCAGCTCGGACAGGGGCACAGATACGCAGTATTTT.

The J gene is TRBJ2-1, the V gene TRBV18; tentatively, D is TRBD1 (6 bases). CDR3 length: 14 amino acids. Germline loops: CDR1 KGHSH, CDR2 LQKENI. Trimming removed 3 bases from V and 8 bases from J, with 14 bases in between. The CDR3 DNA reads TGTGCCAGCTCACCTGGGGGCAGGCCCGATGAGCAGTTCTTC. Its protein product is CASSPGGRPDEQFF.

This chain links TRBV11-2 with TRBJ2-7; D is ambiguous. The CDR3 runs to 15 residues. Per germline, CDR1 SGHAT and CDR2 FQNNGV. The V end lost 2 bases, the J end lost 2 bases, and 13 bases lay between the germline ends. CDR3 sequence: CASSLRADVAYEQYF. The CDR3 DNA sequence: TGTGCCAGCAGCTTAAGGGCAGATGTAGCCTACGAGCAGTACTTC.

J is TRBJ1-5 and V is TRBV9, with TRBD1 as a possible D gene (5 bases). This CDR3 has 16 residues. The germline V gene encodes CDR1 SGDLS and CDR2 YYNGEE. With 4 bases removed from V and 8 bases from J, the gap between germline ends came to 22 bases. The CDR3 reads CASSPDRGRPGEPQHF. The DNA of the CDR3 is TGTGCCAGCAGCCCCGATAGGGGACGCCCCGGGGAGCCCCAGCATTTT.

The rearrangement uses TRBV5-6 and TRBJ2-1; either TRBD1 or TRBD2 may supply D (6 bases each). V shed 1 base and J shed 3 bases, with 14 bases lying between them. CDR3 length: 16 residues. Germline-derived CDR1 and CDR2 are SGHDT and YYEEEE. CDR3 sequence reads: CASSLKWKGGYNEQFF. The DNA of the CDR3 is TGTGCCAGCAGCTTGAAGTGGAAGGGGGGCTACAATGAGCAGTTCTTC. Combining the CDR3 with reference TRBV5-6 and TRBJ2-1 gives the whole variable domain DAGVTQSPTHLIKTRGQQVTLRCSPKSGHDTVSWYQQALGQGPQFIFQYYEEEERQRGNFPDRFSGHQFPNYSSELNVNALLLGDSALYLCASSLKWKGGYNEQFFGPGTRLTVL.

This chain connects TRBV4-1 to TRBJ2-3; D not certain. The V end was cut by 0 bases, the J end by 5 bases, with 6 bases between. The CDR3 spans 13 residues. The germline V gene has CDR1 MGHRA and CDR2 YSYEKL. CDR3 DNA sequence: TGCGCCAGCAGCCAAGAGGAGAGAGATACGCAGTATTTT. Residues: CASSQEERDTQYF.

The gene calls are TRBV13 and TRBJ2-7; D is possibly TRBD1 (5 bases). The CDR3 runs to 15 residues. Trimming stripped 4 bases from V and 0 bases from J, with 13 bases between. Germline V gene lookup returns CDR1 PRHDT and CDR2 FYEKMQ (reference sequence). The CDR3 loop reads CASSSYHQGSYEQYF. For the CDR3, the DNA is TGTGCCAGCAGCTCCTACCATCAGGGCTCCTACGAGCAGTACTTC.

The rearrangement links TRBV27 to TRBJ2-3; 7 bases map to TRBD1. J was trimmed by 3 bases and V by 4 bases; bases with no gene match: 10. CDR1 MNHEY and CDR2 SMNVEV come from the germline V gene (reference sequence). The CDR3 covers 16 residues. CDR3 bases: TGTGCCAGCAGTTGGTTGGCAGCCAGGGGGACAGATACGCAGTATTTT. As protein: CASSWLAARGTDTQYF.

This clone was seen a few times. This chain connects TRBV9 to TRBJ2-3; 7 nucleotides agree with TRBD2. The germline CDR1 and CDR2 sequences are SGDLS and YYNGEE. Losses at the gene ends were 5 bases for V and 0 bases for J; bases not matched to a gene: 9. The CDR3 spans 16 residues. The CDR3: CASSRSYGRSTDTQYF. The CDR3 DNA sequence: TGTGCCAGCAGTCGGAGTTACGGGAGGAGCACAGATACGCAGTATTTT.

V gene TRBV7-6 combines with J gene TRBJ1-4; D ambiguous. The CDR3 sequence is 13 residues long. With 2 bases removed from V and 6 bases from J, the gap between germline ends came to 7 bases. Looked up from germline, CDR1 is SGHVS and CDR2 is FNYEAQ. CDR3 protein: CASSLIVDEKLFF. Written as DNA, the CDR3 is TGTGCCAGCAGCTTAATCGTGGATGAAAAACTGTTTTTT.

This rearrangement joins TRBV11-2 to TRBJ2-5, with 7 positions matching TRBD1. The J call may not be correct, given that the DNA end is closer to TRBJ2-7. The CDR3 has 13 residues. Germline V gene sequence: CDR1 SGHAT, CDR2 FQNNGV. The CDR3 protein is CASSLTGLGEQYF. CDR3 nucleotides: TGTGCCAGCAGCTTGACAGGGCTAGGCGAGCAGTACTTC.

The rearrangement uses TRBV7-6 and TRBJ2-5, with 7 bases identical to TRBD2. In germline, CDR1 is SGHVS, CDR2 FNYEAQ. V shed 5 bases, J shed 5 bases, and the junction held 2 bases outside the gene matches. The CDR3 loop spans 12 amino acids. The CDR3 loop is CASSGSGETQYF. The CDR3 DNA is TGTGCCAGCAGCGGTAGCGGGGAGACCCAGTACTTC.

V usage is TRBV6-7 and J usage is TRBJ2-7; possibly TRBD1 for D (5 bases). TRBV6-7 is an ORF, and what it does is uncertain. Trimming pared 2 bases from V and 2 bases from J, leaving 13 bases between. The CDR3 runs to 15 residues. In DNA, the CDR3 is TGTGCCAGCAGTTACGGGCGCAGGGCGACCTACGAGCAGTACTTC. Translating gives CASSYGRRATYEQYF.

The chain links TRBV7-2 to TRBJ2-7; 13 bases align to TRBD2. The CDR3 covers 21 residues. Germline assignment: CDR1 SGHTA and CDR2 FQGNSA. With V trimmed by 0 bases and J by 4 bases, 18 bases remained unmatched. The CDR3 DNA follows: TGTGCCAGCAGCTTAGCTTCTTCGAGGACTAGCGGGAGCCCCCGGTTATACGAGCAGTACTTC. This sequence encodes CASSLASSRTSGSPRLYEQYF.

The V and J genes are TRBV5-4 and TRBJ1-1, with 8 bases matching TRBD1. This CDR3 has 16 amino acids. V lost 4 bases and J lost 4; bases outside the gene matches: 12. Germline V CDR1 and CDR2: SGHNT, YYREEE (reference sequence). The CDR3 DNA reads TGTGCCAGCAGCCCAGGGGGCGTAATTATTGCCACTGAAGCTTTCTTT. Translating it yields CASSPGGVIIATEAFF.

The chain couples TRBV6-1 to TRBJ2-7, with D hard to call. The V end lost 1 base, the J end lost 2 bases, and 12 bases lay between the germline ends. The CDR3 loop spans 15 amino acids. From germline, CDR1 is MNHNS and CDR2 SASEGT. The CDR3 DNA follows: TGTGCCAGCAGTGAAGGGTTCGGCGGTACCTACGAGCAGTACTTC. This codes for CASSEGFGGTYEQYF.

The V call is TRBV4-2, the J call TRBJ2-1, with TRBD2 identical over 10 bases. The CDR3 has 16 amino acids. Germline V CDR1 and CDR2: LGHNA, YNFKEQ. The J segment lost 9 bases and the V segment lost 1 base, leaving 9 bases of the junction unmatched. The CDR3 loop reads CASSQVPSGSESEQFF. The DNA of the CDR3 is TGTGCCAGCAGCCAAGTCCCTAGCGGGAGTGAAAGTGAGCAGTTCTTC.

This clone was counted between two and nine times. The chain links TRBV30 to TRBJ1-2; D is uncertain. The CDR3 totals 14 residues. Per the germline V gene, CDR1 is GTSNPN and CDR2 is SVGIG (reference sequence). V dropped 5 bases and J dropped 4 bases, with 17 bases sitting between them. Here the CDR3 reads CAWQTSYGLYGYTF. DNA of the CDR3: TGTGCCTGGCAGACTTCGTATGGCCTCTATGGCTACACCTTC.

In DNA form, the CDR3 reads TGTGCCAGCAGTGTGGCACAAGGCTACACCTTC. Translating it yields CASSVAQGYTF. The chain recombines TRBV28 with TRBJ1-2; D remains unclear. The CDR3 spans 11 residues. Germline-derived CDR1 and CDR2 are MDHEN and SYDVKM. Trimming stripped 5 bases from V and 8 bases from J, with 9 bases between.

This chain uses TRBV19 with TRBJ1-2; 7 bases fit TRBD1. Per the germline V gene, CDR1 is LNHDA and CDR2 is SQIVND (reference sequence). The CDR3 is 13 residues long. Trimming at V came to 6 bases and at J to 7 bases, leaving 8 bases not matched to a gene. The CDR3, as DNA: TGTGCCAGTAGGGGACAGAGGCCTCCTGGCTACACCTTC. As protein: CASRGQRPPGYTF.

In nucleotides, the CDR3 is TGTGCCAGCAGCCTGCGGACTAGCGGGAGTTACGCCTACGAGCAGTACTTC. Its protein is CASSLRTSGSYAYEQYF. V usage is TRBV5-6 and J usage is TRBJ2-7; 13 bases line up with TRBD2. Germline assignment: CDR1 SGHDT and CDR2 YYEEEE. J gave up 2 bases and V 4 bases, and 9 bases lay outside the gene matches. The CDR3 has 17 amino acids.

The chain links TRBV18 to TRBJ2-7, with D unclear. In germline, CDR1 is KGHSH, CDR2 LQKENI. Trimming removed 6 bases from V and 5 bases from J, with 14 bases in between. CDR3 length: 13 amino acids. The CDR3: CASSPAGYDEQYF. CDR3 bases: TGTGCCAGCTCCCCTGCTGGTTATGACGAGCAGTACTTC.

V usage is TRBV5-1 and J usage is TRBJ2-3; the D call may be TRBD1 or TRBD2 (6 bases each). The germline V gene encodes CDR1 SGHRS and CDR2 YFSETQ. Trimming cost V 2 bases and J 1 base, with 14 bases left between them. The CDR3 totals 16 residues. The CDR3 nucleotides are TGCGCCAGCAGCTTAGTTATTGGGGGGCGCACAGATACGCAGTATTTT. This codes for CASSLVIGGRTDTQYF.

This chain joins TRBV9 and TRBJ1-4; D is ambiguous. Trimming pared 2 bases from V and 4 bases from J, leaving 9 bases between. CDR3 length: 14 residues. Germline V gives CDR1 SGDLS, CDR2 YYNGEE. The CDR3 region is CASSVGQSNEKLFF. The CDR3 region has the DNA TGTGCCAGCAGCGTTGGGCAGAGTAATGAAAAACTGTTTTTT.

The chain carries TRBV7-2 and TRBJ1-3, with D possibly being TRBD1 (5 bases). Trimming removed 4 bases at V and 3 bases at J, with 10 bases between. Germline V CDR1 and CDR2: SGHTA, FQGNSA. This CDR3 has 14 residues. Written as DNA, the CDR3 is TGTGCCAGCAGCTCGACAGCTTTTGGAAACACCATATATTTT. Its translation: CASSSTAFGNTIYF.